These T cell receptor beta chains were read from a single sample in a study of shared clonotypes between healthy human individuals. Measured with immunoSEQ multiplex PCR; TCRdb has only the in-frame clones, and not every one. The table lists about 320,000 clones, 87% of them singletons. Specimen: memory CD8+ T cells sorted from blood. These receptors were taken from a man in his late teens or twenties in good health. CDR3s include the opening cysteine and the closing phenylalanine or tryptophan. D genes are given only for firm matches. Size tells how often a clone was seen (once, few, many) or the class of an expanded clone, and some rows leave it out.

v_gene	len	abundance	j_gene	d_gene	CDR3aa	CDR3nt
TRBV7-6	16	.	TRBJ2-7	TRBD1	CASSLGPGTGTSEQYF	TGTGCCAGCAGCCTAGGCCCTGGGACAGGCACTAGTGAGCAGTACTTC
TRBV28	16	.	TRBJ1-4	.	CASSFFTVGIVEKLFF	TGTGCCAGCAGTTTCTTCACGGTCGGGATTGTTGAAAAACTGTTTTTT
TRBV11-3	13	.	TRBJ2-3	.	CASSPRDNPTQYF	TGTGCCAGCAGCCCCCGGGACAACCCTACGCAGTATTTT
TRBV7-9	13	.	TRBJ1-2	.	CASSTGQYHGYTF	TGTGCCAGCAGCACAGGACAGTATCATGGCTACACCTTC
TRBV29-1	13	.	TRBJ1-2	TRBD1	CSVQTGEDYGYTF	TGCAGCGTGCAGACAGGGGAGGACTATGGCTACACCTTC
TRBV5-6	17	once	TRBJ2-6	.	CASSPGTDPSGANVLTF	TGTGCCAGCAGCCCGGGGACGGATCCTTCTGGGGCCAACGTCCTGACTTTC
TRBV4-2	16	many	TRBJ1-1	.	CASSQERGGRNTEAFF	TGTGCCAGCAGCCAAGAACGAGGGGGACGAAACACTGAAGCTTTCTTT
TRBV4-2	15	.	TRBJ2-3	TRBD1	CASREDRGMTDTQYF	TGTGCCAGCAGGGAGGACAGGGGTATGACAGATACGCAGTATTTT
TRBV7-8	19	.	TRBJ2-7	TRBD2	CATRQGWLAGGPVLDEQYF	TGTGCCACCCGACAGGGGTGGCTAGCGGGAGGGCCGGTCCTTGACGAGCAGTACTTC
TRBV6-1	15	.	TRBJ1-2	.	CASSEVWQGSYGYTF	TGTGCCAGCAGTGAAGTTTGGCAGGGTTCCTATGGCTACACCTTC
TRBV6-1	13	once	TRBJ2-7	.	CASSEWDRYEQYF	TGTGCCAGCAGTGAATGGGACCGCTACGAGCAGTACTTC
TRBV2	15	.	TRBJ2-7	TRBD1	CASRAGTGGGYEQYF	TGTGCCAGCAGGGCCGGGACAGGGGGCGGCTACGAGCAGTACTTC
TRBV27	13	.	TRBJ1-1	.	CASSLFRDYEAFF	TGTGCCAGCAGTTTATTTCGGGACTATGAAGCTTTCTTT
TRBV21-1	20	.	TRBJ1-6	.	CASSPQWDRSLSSYNSPLHF	TGTGCCAGCAGCCCCCAATGGGACAGGTCTCTCAGCTCCTATAATTCACCCCTCCACTTT
TRBV27	17	.	TRBJ1-5	.	CASSLSSLRGLKQPQHF	TGTGCCAGCAGCCTTAGTAGTCTTAGGGGTCTCAAACAGCCCCAGCATTTT
TRBV6-5	15	.	TRBJ2-7	.	CASSWTQRGSGEQYF	TGTGCCAGCAGTTGGACTCAAAGGGGGAGCGGCGAGCAGTACTTC
TRBV4-1	14	few	TRBJ2-7	.	CASSQDTVAYEQYF	TGCGCCAGCAGCCAAGATACAGTCGCCTACGAGCAGTACTTC
TRBV30	16	.	TRBJ2-7	TRBD1	CAWGTGVSDGAYEQYF	TGTGCCTGGGGGACAGGAGTATCGGACGGAGCCTACGAGCAGTACTTC
TRBV7-3	12	.	TRBJ2-7	.	CASSAQPYEQYF	TGTGCCAGCAGCGCCCAGCCCTACGAGCAGTACTTC
TRBV9	15	.	TRBJ2-2	TRBD2	CASSVSGGNTGELFF	TGTGCCAGCAGCGTAAGCGGGGGGAACACCGGGGAGCTGTTTTTT